Listed below are T cell receptor beta chains from one sample, sequenced in a study of radiotherapy plus CTLA-4 blockade in lung cancer. Assay used: immunoSEQ multiplex PCR; TCRdb lists only in-frame clones, some missing. Here the sample spans tens of thousands of clones, around four fifths being singletons. Material: peripheral blood, obtained from a patient treated with radiotherapy plus ipilimumab. These receptors originate from a human donor with non-small cell lung cancer that progressed on radiotherapy plus ipilimumab. The CDR3 runs from the conserved cysteine through the conserved F or W. The order of the fields is J gene, D gene, clone size, V gene, CDR3 protein, CDR3 DNA. The D gene is left open where the match is weak. Clone size appears in some rows only: once, few, many, or a class for an expanded clone.

J gene: TRBJ1-5
D gene: -
clone size: few
V gene: TRBV6-1
CDR3 protein: CAGKRDGGVGQPQHF
CDR3 DNA: TGTGCCGGAAAACGGGACGGAGGGGTAGGTCAGCCCCAGCATTTT

J gene: TRBJ1-2
D gene: -
clone size: few
V gene: TRBV30
CDR3 protein: CAWRRTYGYTF
CDR3 DNA: TGTGCCTGGAGACGGACCTATGGCTACACCTTC

J gene: TRBJ2-7
D gene: -
clone size: once
V gene: TRBV5-6
CDR3 protein: CASSPAGQLNYEQYF
CDR3 DNA: TGTGCCAGCAGCCCGGCGGGACAGCTCAACTACGAGCAGTACTTC

J gene: TRBJ2-4
D gene: TRBD2
clone size: -
V gene: TRBV28
CDR3 protein: CASSLWRLAGGPGNIQYF
CDR3 DNA: TGTGCCAGCAGTTTATGGCGACTAGCGGGGGGGCCTGGAAACATTCAGTACTTC

J gene: TRBJ1-1
D gene: -
clone size: -
V gene: TRBV29-1
CDR3 protein: CSVRTGWRMNTEAFF
CDR3 DNA: TGCAGCGTACGTACAGGGTGGAGGATGAACACTGAAGCTTTCTTT

J gene: TRBJ1-1
D gene: -
clone size: -
V gene: TRBV29-1
CDR3 protein: CSVVDPGNTEAFF
CDR3 DNA: TGCAGCGTGGTAGACCCCGGGAACACTGAAGCTTTCTTT

J gene: TRBJ1-2
D gene: -
clone size: once
V gene: TRBV6-6
CDR3 protein: CASSYQVNYGYTF
CDR3 DNA: TGTGCCAGCAGTTACCAGGTTAACTATGGCTACACCTTC

J gene: TRBJ2-7
D gene: -
clone size: -
V gene: TRBV5-4
CDR3 protein: CASSLDLTSYEQYF
CDR3 DNA: TGTGCCAGCAGCTTGGACCTCACCTCCTACGAGCAGTACTTC

J gene: TRBJ1-1
D gene: -
clone size: -
V gene: TRBV2
CDR3 protein: CASSVGRGNTEAFF
CDR3 DNA: TGTGCCAGCAGTGTCGGCAGAGGCAACACTGAAGCTTTCTTT

J gene: TRBJ1-5
D gene: -
clone size: -
V gene: TRBV27
CDR3 protein: CASSLNRDQPQHF
CDR3 DNA: TGTGCCAGCAGTTTAAACAGGGATCAGCCCCAGCATTTT

J gene: TRBJ2-1
D gene: -
clone size: -
V gene: TRBV7-8
CDR3 protein: CASSLDLEQFF
CDR3 DNA: TGTGCCAGCAGCTTGGATCTTGAGCAGTTCTTC